The 30 T cell receptor beta chains below all came from one sample that was sequenced in a study of monozygotic twins with inflammatory bowel disease. TCRdb re-called the 5' RACE reads; every CDR3 protein appears as one record, without DNA. The sample totals about 440,000 distinct CDR3 sequences. The sequenced sample consisted of blood. Receptor source: a human donor with ulcerative colitis or Crohn's disease, or a healthy co-twin of an affected twin (not recorded which).

The rearrangement uses TRBV29-1 and TRBJ1-1; the TRBD1 assignment by TCRdb is unverifiable without DNA. Per the germline V gene, CDR1 is SQVTM and CDR2 is ANQGSEA. The CDR3 is 12 residues long. CDR3 amino acids: CSVWDRDTEAFF.

The V call is TRBV20-1, the J call TRBJ2-1; the TCRdb D gene call, TRBD1, has no DNA to confirm it. There are 16 residues in the CDR3. From germline, CDR1 is DFQATT and CDR2 SNEGSKA (reference sequence). The CDR3 loop is CSAPRQGVFLNNEQFF.

The CDR3 reads CASNRQTSSNEQFF. V is TRBV19 and J is TRBJ2-1; TCRdb reports TRBD2, a call that lacks DNA to check it against. CDR3 length equals 14 residues. Per germline, CDR1 LNHDA and CDR2 SQIVND (reference sequence).

This chain links TRBV5-6 with TRBJ1-2. The CDR3 sequence is 14 residues long. Germline loops: CDR1 SGHDT, CDR2 YYEEEE. The chain's CDR3 is CASSLIRTDYGYTF.

The V call is TRBV20-1, the J call TRBJ2-5; with no DNA, the TCRdb D assignment of TRBD1 cannot be verified. This CDR3 has 15 residues. CDR1 is DFQATT and CDR2 is SNEGSKA in the germline V gene (reference sequence). CDR3: CSAGALPGHQETQYF.

This chain uses TRBV24-1 with TRBJ2-2; the TCRdb D gene call, TRBD1, has no DNA to confirm it. The germline gives CDR1 KGHDR, CDR2 SFDVKD. CDR3 length equals 16 residues. CDR3 amino acids: CATSARTGSNTGELFF.

CDR3 sequence reads: CSADPAGGEKLFF. This chain joins TRBV20-1 and TRBJ1-4; TCRdb's D gene call, TRBD1, goes unchecked for lack of DNA. The V gene's germline CDR1 is DFQATT and CDR2 SNEGSKA (reference sequence). The CDR3 spans 13 residues.

The V gene is TRBV5-1, the J gene TRBJ1-1. Germline V gene lookup returns CDR1 SGHRS and CDR2 YFSETQ. The CDR3 consists of 14 residues. This chain's CDR3 is CASRLVQMNTEAFF.

This chain connects TRBV20-1 to TRBJ2-3; TCRdb proposes TRBD1, but this gene call is untestable without DNA. CDR1 and CDR2 (germline): DFQATT, SNEGSKA (reference sequence). The CDR3 is 16 residues long. This chain's CDR3 is CSAMRTGTKFADTQYF.

The chain's CDR3 is CASSPHARSSTDTQYF. V is TRBV5-1 and J is TRBJ2-3; TCRdb lists TRBD2, though no DNA is available to test this call. The length of the CDR3 is 16 residues. Germline CDR1 and CDR2: SGHRS and YFSETQ.

This sequence joins TRBV7-2 and TRBJ2-3; checking the TCRdb D call of TRBD1 is not possible without DNA. Germline loops: CDR1 SGHTA, CDR2 FQGNSA. CDR3 length: 16 residues. CDR3 loop: CASSFRTYPGVATQYF.

This sequence joins TRBV6-2 or TRBV6-3 and TRBJ2-5; TCRdb selects TRBD2, and the lack of DNA leaves this call unchecked. The germline V gene encodes CDR1 MNHEY and CDR2 SVGEGT. The CDR3 is made up of 14 amino acids. CDR3 amino acids: CASSYSRGVETQYF.

The chain links TRBV29-1 to TRBJ1-3; TCRdb picks TRBD1, but there is no DNA to check that call. The germline gives CDR1 SQVTM, CDR2 ANQGSEA. This CDR3 contains 15 residues. This chain's CDR3 is CSARGQGAPGNTIYF. Looking up the rest from reference TRBV29-1 and TRBJ1-3 gives the full variable domain: SAVISQKPSRDICQRGTSLTIQCQVDSQVTMMFWYRQQPGQSLTLIATANQGSEATYESGFVIDKFPISRPNLTFSTLTVSNMSPEDSSIYLCSARGQGAPGNTIYFGEGSWLTVV.

V is TRBV7-8 and J is TRBJ1-4; TCRdb proposes TRBD1, but this gene call is untestable without DNA. The length of the CDR3 is 14 residues. Germline assignment: CDR1 SGHVS and CDR2 FQNEAQ. The CDR3 sequence: CASRRSAPNAKLFF.

The chain employs TRBV29-1 and TRBJ1-1. Germline lookup yields CDR1 SQVTM and CDR2 ANQGSEA. The CDR3 covers 13 residues. The CDR3 spells CSVEQGRGTEAFF.

The chain uses TRBV3-1 and TRBJ2-2. Germline V gene data show CDR1 as LGHDT and CDR2 as YNNKEL (reference sequence). The CDR3 consists of 11 residues. The CDR3 sequence: CASRQVGELFF. Looking up the rest from reference TRBV3-1 and TRBJ2-2 gives the full variable domain: DTAVSQTPKYLVTQMGNDKSIKCEQNLGHDTMYWYKQDSKKFLKIMFSYNNKELIINETVPNRFSPKSPDKAHLNLHINSLELGDSAVYFCASRQVGELFFGEGSRLTVL.

The chain is built from TRBV12-3 or TRBV12-4 and TRBJ2-1; TCRdb picks TRBD1, but there is no DNA to check that call. The CDR3 length is 12 residues. The CDR3 protein is CASSKTGAEQFF.

V is TRBV28 and J is TRBJ2-7; TCRdb designates TRBD2, a call that cannot be tested without DNA. CDR3 length equals 13 residues. Germline-derived CDR1 and CDR2 are MDHEN and SYDVKM. This CDR3 is CASSSREGYEQYF.

This chain uses TRBV7-6 with TRBJ2-1; the D call of TRBD1 rests on TCRdb alone, since no DNA is present to check it. This CDR3 has 17 residues. CDR1 and CDR2 from the germline V gene are SGHVS and FNYEAQ. The CDR3 here is CASSFAPGTDFYNEQFF. Looking up the rest from reference TRBV7-6 and TRBJ2-1 gives the full variable domain: GAGVSQSPRYKVTKRGQDVALRCDPISGHVSLYWYRQALGQGPEFLTYFNYEAQQDKSGLPNDRFSAERPEGSISTLTIQRTEQRDSAMYRCASSFAPGTDFYNEQFFGPGTRLTVL.

The V gene is TRBV1, the J gene TRBJ1-3; the TCRdb D gene call, TRBD1, has no DNA to confirm it. TRBV1 is shown as a pseudogene. The CDR3 consists of 16 residues. This CDR3 is CTSSQYQGRSGNTIYF.

This chain connects TRBV7-8 to TRBJ2-7. Germline V gene data show CDR1 as SGHVS and CDR2 as FQNEAQ. CDR3 length: 14 amino acids. The CDR3 sequence is CASSRVRGSYEQYF.

The V and J genes are TRBV4-2 and TRBJ2-5; TCRdb designates TRBD1, a call that cannot be tested without DNA. The CDR3 spans 15 residues. Germline loops: CDR1 LGHNA, CDR2 YNFKEQ. The CDR3 loop reads CASSQDGQRMETQYF.

The J gene is TRBJ1-3, the V gene TRBV10-3; the D gene TCRdb calls, TRBD1, cannot be checked with no DNA. Germline V lookup: CDR1 ENHRY, CDR2 SYGVKD. The CDR3 is made up of 15 amino acids. The CDR3: CATTVGQGPGNTIYF.

The V and J genes are TRBV7-9 and TRBJ2-7. The CDR3 consists of 13 residues. Per germline, CDR1 SEHNR and CDR2 FQNEAQ (reference sequence). The CDR3 spells CASSSTPPYEQYF.

The chain combines TRBV11-2 with TRBJ1-1. The germline V gene encodes CDR1 SGHAT and CDR2 FQNNGV. The CDR3 covers 11 residues. The CDR3 sequence is CASIQASEAFF.

CDR3 protein: CSARGEPSTDTQYF. The chain employs TRBV20-1 and TRBJ2-3. From germline, CDR1 is DFQATT and CDR2 SNEGSKA (reference sequence). This CDR3 comprises 14 residues.

The genes are TRBV20-1 and TRBJ2-2; TCRdb's assignment of TRBD1 cannot be checked, as there is no DNA. Germline V gene lookup returns CDR1 DFQATT and CDR2 SNEGSKA (reference sequence). The CDR3 contains 15 residues. CDR3 in amino acids: CSALSRDKNTGELFF.

This chain connects TRBV5-1 to TRBJ1-5; TCRdb picks TRBD1, but there is no DNA to check that call. The CDR3 sequence is 15 residues long. CDR1 and CDR2 from the germline V gene are SGHRS and YFSETQ. The CDR3 protein is CASSLAGQKDQPQHF.

The rearrangement uses TRBV5-1 and TRBJ2-1; as DNA is missing, the TRBD2 call by TCRdb cannot be tested. Germline V lookup: CDR1 SGHRS, CDR2 YFSETQ. This CDR3 contains 16 residues. The CDR3 loop is CASSYELAGGGNEQFF.

V usage is TRBV3-1 and J usage is TRBJ1-4. This CDR3 region has 12 residues. Germline V gives CDR1 LGHDT, CDR2 YNNKEL (reference sequence). The CDR3 is CASSQDKEKLFF.